This T cell receptor beta chain stems from a study of T cell repertoires in cytomegalovirus infection. Study details: Used in the study were CMV epitopes, some recently identified and HLA-C-restricted, others well-studied and HLA-B-restricted. Indications of both CMV infection and matching HLA type were provided by public TCR beta signatures. Findings and caveats of the study: The study identified carriers of CMV plus the relevant HLA from cumulative public TCR beta family frequency. Ex vivo responses were dominated by HLA-C-restricted CMV-specific TCR beta clonotypes.

This clonotype was detected ten times or more. Its antigen is still unknown. Germline V lookup: CDR1 SGHTA, CDR2 FQGTGA. The CDR3 runs 15 residues. Unmatched junction bases numbered 5, after V lost 4 bases and J lost 2 bases. TCRdb fed the reads into MiXCR, producing one record per CDR3 protein. The repertoire includes around 34,000 distinct CDR3 sequences, roughly 49% of them detected once, and more than 80% sits in the top ten. Sequencing was performed on CD8+ T cells from cultured PBMCs, taken from culture after CMV antigen stimulation. The TCR sequence derives from a human donor in good health (CMV status not recorded). Some clones in this sample may be carry-over from other donors' samples. The chain has TRBV7-3 and TRBJ2-1; 7 bases are shared with TRBD1. The CDR3: CASSYRQGTYNEQFF. The CDR3 DNA is TGTGCCAGCAGCTATAGACAGGGCACCTACAATGAGCAGTTCTTC.